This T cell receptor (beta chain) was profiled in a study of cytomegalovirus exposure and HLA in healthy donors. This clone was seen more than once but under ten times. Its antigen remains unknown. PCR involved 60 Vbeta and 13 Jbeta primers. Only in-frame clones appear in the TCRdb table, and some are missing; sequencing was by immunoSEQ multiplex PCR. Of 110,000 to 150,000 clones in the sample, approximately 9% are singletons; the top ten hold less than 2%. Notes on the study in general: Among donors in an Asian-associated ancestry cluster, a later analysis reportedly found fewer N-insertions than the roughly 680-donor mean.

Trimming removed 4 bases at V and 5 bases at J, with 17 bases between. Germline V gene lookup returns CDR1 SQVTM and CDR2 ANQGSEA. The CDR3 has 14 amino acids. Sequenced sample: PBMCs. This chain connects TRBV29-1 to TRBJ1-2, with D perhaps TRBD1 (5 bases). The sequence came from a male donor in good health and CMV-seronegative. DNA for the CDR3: TGCAGCGTTGCGGGTGGCAGGGCGGATTATGGCTACACCTTC. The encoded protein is CSVAGGRADYGYTF.